This TCR beta chain originates from a study of T cells after yellow fever vaccination (dated by TCRdb to 2018 to 2020). Study-level background: Libraries from fractions with low cell numbers were prepared with the SMART-Seq v4 Ultra Low Input RNA kit. To track T-cell clones before and after primary and booster YFV17D yellow fever vaccination, bulk TCR alpha and beta repertoires were sequenced longitudinally. Two healthy male donors, one aged 18 to 30 and one aged 30 to 40 years, were included in the cohort. Blood was drawn at multiple timepoints before and after primary and secondary immunization, with bulk PBMC replicates and cell subsets isolated. Study-wide conclusions, independent of this receptor: Computational filtering was required because FACS-sorted repertoires could contain abundant contaminating clonotypes from the bulk population. The secondary T-cell response was found to be weaker but faster than the primary response, with a peak reached on day 5 rather than on day 15. The study included only two donors, which limits how far the findings can be generalized. A small fraction of clonotypes appeared in both the CD4 and CD8 compartments, likely as a result of convergent recombination. After the booster, most clones that had expanded after primary vaccination were detected again (approximately 97% of CD4 and around nine tenths of CD8), suggesting broad maintenance of memory.

As for this clonotype: No cognate antigen has been identified for it. There are no base qualities to consult, and no much larger clone falls within one base.

Sequenced on an Illumina NovaSeq 6000. TCR cDNA was synthesized by 5'RACE template switching, which introduced a universal primer site and unique molecular identifiers. cDNA synthesis was primed from both the TCR alpha and TCR beta constant segments. Two PCR steps were used to amplify libraries, with sample barcodes and sequencing adapters being added in the second step. Libraries were sequenced on Illumina HiSeq 2500 (2x100 bp) or NovaSeq (2x150 bp). From the authors' description of their analysis: Reads were demultiplexed and collapsed into UMI consensus sequences with MIGEC, and V(D)J alignment was performed with MiXCR. Using edgeR on replicate PBMC samples, clonotypes were called vaccine-responding if FDR was below 0.01 and the log2 fold change was above 5 up to day 15. Bulk clonotypes were assigned CD4 or CD8 identity according to which sequenced CD4 or CD8 repertoire held them at higher abundance. TCRdb redid the processing of the public reads, applying fastp at Q25 and MiXCR, and retained in-frame beta chains. CDR3 protein sequences are deduplicated, and each keeps its most common genes and DNA. TCRdb's processing, not the study's, gives the V and J calls here. For this sample the table gives a few hundred thousand distinct CDR3 sequences, of which around 12% were detected only once. 2.5% to 4% of the sample is taken by the ten largest.

According to the study, the label for this sample's treatment or condition signals: live attenuated yellow fever vaccine strain. A standard Ficoll-Paque protocol was used to isolate PBMCs from peripheral blood. CD4 and CD8 T-cell fractions were isolated with Dynabeads CD4 and CD8 positive selection kits. RNA was extracted with TriZol from bulk PBMCs, CD4 and CD8 fractions, and dextramer-positive and dextramer-negative fractions. This TCR was sampled from a man between 18 and 29 years old who received the YFV17D yellow fever vaccine. The specimen comprised CD4+ T cells sorted from PBMCs, sampled 15 days after the yellow fever booster vaccination.

The CDR3 sequence is CASSVTSGPDTQYF. The DNA sequence reads TGCGCCAGCAGCGTTACTTCGGGCCCAGATACGCAGTATTTT. This receptor chain uses TRBV5-1 and TRBJ2-3; the D gene remains uncertain. According to the germline V gene, CDR1 reads SGHRS and CDR2 reads YFSETQ. The CDR3 contains 14 residues, cysteine and phenylalanine counted. The only DNA kept is the CDR3, 42 bases in frame from the first base. Trimming takes 4 bases from V and 4 bases from J, and the germline ends sit 13 bases apart.